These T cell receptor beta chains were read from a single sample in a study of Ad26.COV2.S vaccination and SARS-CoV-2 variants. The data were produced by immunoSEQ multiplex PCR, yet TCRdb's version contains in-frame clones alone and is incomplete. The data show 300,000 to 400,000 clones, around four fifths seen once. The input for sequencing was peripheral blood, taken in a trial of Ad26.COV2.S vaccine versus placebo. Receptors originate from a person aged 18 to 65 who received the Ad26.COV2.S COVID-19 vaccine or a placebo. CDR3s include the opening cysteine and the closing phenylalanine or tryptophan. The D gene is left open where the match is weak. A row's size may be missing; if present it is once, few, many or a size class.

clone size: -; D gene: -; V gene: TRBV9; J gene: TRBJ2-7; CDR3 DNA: TGTGCCAGCCGGAGGGGAACAGTACTCTCCTACGAGCAGTACTTC; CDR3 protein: CASRRGTVLSYEQYF
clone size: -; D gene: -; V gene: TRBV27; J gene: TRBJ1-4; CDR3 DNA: TGTGCCAGCAAAGTGGGTGAAAAACTGTTTTTT; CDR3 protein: CASKVGEKLFF
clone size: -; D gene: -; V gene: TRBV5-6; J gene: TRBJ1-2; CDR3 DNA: TGTGCCAGCAGCTTGGTAAGGGGAGACTATGGCTACACCTTC; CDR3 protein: CASSLVRGDYGYTF
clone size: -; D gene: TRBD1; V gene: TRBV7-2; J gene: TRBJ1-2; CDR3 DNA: TGTGCCAGCAGCTCCTCGGGTTTTGACAGGGCAGGAAGGAACTATGGCTACACCTTC; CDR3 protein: CASSSSGFDRAGRNYGYTF
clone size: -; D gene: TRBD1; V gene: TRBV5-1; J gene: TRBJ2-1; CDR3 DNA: TGCGCCAGCAGCTTTGGTTCAGGGGGCGCGGGAAATGAGCAGTTCTTC; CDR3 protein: CASSFGSGGAGNEQFF
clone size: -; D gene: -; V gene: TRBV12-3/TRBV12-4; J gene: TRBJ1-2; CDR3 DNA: TGTGCCAGCAGTTTACGTTGGGGGGGCTACACCTTC; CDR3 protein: CASSLRWGGYTF
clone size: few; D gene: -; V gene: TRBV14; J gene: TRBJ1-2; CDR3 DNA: TGTGCCAGCAGCCAAGCCATCTGGGATGGGGGATCTAACTATGGCTACACCTTC; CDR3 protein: CASSQAIWDGGSNYGYTF
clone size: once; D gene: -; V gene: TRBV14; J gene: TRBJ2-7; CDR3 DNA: TGTGCCAGCAGCCAAGATGGGCACCCTTTGCGCGAGCAGTACTTC; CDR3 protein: CASSQDGHPLREQYF
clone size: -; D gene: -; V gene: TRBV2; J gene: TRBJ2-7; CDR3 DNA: TGTGCCAGCAGTAAAGACACAACCTACGAGCAGTACTTC; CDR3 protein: CASSKDTTYEQYF
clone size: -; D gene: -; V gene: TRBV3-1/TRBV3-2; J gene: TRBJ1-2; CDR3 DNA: TGTGCCAGCAGCCAAGGTCGACTGATAGCTAACTATGGCTACACCTTC; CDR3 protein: CASSQGRLIANYGYTF
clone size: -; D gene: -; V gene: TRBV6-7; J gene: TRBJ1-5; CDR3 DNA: TGTGCCAGCAGTTACCCGCCCCAGCCCCAGCATTTT; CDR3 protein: CASSYPPQPQHF
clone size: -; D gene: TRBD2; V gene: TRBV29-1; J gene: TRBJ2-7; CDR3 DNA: TGCAGCGGAAGGACTAGCGGGGACCCCTACGAGCAGTACTTC; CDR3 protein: CSGRTSGDPYEQYF
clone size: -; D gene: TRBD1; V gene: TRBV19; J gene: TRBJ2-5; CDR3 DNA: TGTGCCAGTAGTAGGGGACAGTTACAAGAGACCCAGTACTTC; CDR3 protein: CASSRGQLQETQYF
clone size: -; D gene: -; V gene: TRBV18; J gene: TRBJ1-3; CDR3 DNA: TGTGCCAGCTCACCAGACAGTAACTCTGGAAACACCATATATTTT; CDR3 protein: CASSPDSNSGNTIYF
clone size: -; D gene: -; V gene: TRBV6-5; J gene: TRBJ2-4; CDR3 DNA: TGTGCCAGCAGACCCTGGGGGGCAAACATTCAGTACTTC; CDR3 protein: CASRPWGANIQYF
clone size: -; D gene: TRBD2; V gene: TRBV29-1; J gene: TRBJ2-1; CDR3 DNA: TGCAGCGTCGCACGCGGGGGAAATCCGGATGAGCAGTTCTTC; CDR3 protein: CSVARGGNPDEQFF
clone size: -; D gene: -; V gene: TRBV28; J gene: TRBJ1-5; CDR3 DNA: TGTGCCAGCAGTTCCCACCAGGGAAGCAATCAGCCCCAGCATTTT; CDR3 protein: CASSSHQGSNQPQHF
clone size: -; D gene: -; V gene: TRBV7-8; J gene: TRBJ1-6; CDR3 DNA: TGTGCCAGCAATCGGGAGCATAATTCACCCCTCCACTTT; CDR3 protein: CASNREHNSPLHF
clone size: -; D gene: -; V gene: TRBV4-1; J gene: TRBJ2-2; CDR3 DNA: TGCGCCAGCAGCCGTACTAGGAACACCGGGGAGCTGTTTTTT; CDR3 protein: CASSRTRNTGELFF
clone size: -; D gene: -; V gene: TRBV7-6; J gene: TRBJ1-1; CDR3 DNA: TGTGCCAGCAGCCGACAGCAGAACACTGAAGCTTTCTTT; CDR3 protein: CASSRQQNTEAFF
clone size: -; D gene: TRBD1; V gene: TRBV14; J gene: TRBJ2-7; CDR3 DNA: TGTGCCAGCAGCCCCCGGGACAGACCCTACGAGCAGTACTTC; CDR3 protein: CASSPRDRPYEQYF
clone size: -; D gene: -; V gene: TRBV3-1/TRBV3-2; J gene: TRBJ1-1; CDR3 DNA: TGTGCCAGCAGCCGCAACAGGGACACTGAAGCTTTCTTT; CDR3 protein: CASSRNRDTEAFF
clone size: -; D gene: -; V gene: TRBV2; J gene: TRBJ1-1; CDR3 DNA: TGTGGAGGCAGGGCCACTGAAGCTTTCTTT; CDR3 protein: CGGRATEAFF
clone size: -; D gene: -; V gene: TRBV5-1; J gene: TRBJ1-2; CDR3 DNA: TGCGCCAGCAGCACCGAGGGGGATGCGGTGAACGGCTACACCTTC; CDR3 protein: CASSTEGDAVNGYTF
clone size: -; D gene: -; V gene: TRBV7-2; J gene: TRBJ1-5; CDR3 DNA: TGTGCCAGCAGCTTAGAGTTCCAAACGCAGCCCCAGCATTTT; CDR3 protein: CASSLEFQTQPQHF
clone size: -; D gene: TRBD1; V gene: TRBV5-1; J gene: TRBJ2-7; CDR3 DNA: TGCGCCAGCAGCTTGGGGCGACAGGGGTTTCCCTACGAGCAGTACTTC; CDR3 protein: CASSLGRQGFPYEQYF
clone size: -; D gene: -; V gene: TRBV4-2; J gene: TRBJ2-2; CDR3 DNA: TGTGCCAGCAGCCACCCCCAGTCAGGGCGGGACACCGGGGAGCTGTTTTTT; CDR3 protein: CASSHPQSGRDTGELFF
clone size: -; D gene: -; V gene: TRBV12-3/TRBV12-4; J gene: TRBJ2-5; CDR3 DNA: TGTGCCAGCAGGGGGTACCAAGAGACCCAGTACTTC; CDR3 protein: CASRGYQETQYF
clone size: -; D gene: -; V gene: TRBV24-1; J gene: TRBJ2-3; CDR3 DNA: TGTGCCACCAGTGACCAGAGACCTGGCGCAGATACGCAGTATTTT; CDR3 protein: CATSDQRPGADTQYF
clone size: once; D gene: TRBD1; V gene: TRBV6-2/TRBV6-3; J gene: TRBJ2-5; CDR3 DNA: TGTGCCAGCAGTTACGGGGGCGGACAGGGAGTGGAGACCCAGTACTTC; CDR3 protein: CASSYGGGQGVETQYF
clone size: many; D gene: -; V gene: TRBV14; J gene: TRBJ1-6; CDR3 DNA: TGTGCCAGCAGCCAAGTGAGCTCCTATAATTCACCCCTCCACTTT; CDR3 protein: CASSQVSSYNSPLHF
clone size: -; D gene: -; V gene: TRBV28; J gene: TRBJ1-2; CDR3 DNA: TGTGCCAGCACCTTCGCGGGTAACTATGGCTACACCTTC; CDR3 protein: CASTFAGNYGYTF
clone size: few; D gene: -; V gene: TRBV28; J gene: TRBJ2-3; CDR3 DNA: TGTGCCAGCAGTTTGGGGGACTTAGCCACAGATACGCAGTATTTT; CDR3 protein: CASSLGDLATDTQYF
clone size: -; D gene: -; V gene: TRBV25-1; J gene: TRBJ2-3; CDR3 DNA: TGTGCCAGCAGTGAATGGGAAGAGGTGGATACGCAGTATTTT; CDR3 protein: CASSEWEEVDTQYF
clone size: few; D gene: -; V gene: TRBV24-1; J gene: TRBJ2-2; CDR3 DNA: TGTGCCACCAGTGATTCCCGGGCCGCGGCCACCGGGGAGCTGTTTTTT; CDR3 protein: CATSDSRAAATGELFF
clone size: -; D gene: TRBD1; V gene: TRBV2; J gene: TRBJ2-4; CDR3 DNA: TGTGCCAGCAGTGACCGACAGGGAAGGGGATTAGCCAAAAACATTCAGTACTTC; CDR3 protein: CASSDRQGRGLAKNIQYF
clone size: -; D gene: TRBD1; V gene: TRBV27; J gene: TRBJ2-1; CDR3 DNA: TGTGCCAGCAGTCCAGACAGGGGTACCTACAATGAGCAGTTCTTC; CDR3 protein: CASSPDRGTYNEQFF
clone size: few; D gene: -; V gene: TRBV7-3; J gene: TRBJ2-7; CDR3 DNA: TGTGCCAGCAGCTTATACGGTGGCCCCTACGAGCAGTACTTC; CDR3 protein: CASSLYGGPYEQYF
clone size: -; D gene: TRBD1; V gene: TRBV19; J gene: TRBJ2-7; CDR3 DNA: TGTGCCAGTAGTGGGACAGGGGGCTACGAGCAGTACTTC; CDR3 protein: CASSGTGGYEQYF
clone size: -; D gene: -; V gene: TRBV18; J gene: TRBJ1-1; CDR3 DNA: TGTGCCAGCTCACTGACAAGGGAGAACACTGAAGCTTTCTTT; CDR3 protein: CASSLTRENTEAFF
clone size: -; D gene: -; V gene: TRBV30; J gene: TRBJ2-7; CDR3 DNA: TGTGCCTGGGAGAGGAGTCATCTCTCACCCGAGCAGTACTTC; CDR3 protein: CAWERSHLSPEQYF